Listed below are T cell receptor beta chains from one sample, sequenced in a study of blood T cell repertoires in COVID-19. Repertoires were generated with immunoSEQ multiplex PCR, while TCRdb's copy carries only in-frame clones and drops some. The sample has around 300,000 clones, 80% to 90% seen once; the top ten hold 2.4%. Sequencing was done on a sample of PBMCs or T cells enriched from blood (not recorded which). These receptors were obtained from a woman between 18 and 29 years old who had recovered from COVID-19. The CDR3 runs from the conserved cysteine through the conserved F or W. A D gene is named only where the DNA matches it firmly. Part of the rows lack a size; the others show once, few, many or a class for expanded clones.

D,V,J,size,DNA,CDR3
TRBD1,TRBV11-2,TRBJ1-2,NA,TGTGCCAGCAGCTTTCCCGGGACAGGCTATGGCTACACCTTC,CASSFPGTGYGYTF
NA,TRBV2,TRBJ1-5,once,TGTGCCAGCAGTGACAGGCTTAGCAATCAGCCCCAGCATTTT,CASSDRLSNQPQHF
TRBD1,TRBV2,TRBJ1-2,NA,TGTGCCAGCAGGGACAGGGGGCTTGGCTACACCTTC,CASRDRGLGYTF
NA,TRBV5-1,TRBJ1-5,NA,TGCGCCAGCAGCCCAGACCCCTCAGGCGATCAGCCCCAGCATTTT,CASSPDPSGDQPQHF
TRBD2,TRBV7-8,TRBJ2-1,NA,TGTGCCAGCAGCTTACGGCTAGCGGGGGGGCTATACAATGAGCAGTTCTTC,CASSLRLAGGLYNEQFF
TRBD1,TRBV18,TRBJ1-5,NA,TGTGCCAGCTCAGCGGGACAGGGGAATCGTCAGCCCCAGCATTTT,CASSAGQGNRQPQHF
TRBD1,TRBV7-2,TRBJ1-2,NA,TGTGCCAGCAGCTTAGAGGGGGCTTATGGCTACACCTTC,CASSLEGAYGYTF
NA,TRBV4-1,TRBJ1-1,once,TGCGCCAGCAGCCACCCGAGGGACACTGAAGCTTTCTTT,CASSHPRDTEAFF
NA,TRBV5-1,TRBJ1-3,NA,TGCGCCAGCAGCTTAAGCGGCGTCTCTGGAAACACCATATATTTT,CASSLSGVSGNTIYF
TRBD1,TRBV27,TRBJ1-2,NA,TGTGCCAGCAGAGCTCCACTCCAGGGGGGCTATGGCTACACCTTC,CASRAPLQGGYGYTF
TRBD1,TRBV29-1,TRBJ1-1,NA,TGCAGCGCCCCCTACTCACAGGGGCGGGGCACTGAAGCTTTCTTT,CSAPYSQGRGTEAFF
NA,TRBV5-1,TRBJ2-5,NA,TGCGCCAGCAGCTTGGCCGGTAGCACAGAGACCCAGTACTTC,CASSLAGSTETQYF
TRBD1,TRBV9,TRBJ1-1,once,TGTGCCAGCAGCCCGACAGGGGTTGGGTACACTGAAGCTTTCTTT,CASSPTGVGYTEAFF
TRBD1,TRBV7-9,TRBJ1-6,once,TGTGCCAGCAGCTCCACCAGACAGGGGATCGATTCACCCCTCCACTTT,CASSSTRQGIDSPLHF
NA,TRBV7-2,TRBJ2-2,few,TGTGCCAGCAGCTTAGCCTCGGGGGGCCGGGGCGGGGAGCTGTTTTTT,CASSLASGGRGGELFF